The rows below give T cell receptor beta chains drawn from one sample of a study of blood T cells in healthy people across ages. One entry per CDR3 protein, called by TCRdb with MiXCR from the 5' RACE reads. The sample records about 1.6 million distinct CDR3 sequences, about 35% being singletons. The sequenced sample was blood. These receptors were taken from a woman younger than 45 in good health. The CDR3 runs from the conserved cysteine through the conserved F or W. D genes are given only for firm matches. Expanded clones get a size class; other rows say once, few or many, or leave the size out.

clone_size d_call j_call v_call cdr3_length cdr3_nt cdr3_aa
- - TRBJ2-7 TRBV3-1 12 TGTGCCAGCAGCCTCCAGGAGCACGAGCAGTACTTC CASSLQEHEQYF
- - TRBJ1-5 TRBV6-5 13 TGTGCCAGCAGTAGGGGGAAAGGGCAGCCCCAGCATTTT CASSRGKGQPQHF
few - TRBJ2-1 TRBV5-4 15 TGTGCCAGCAGGTTAGGGGGACCGGAATACAATGAGCAGTTCTTC CASRLGGPEYNEQFF
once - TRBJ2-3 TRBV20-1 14 TGCAGTGCTAGAGATACACTAGTGGCAGATACGCAGTATTTT CSARDTLVADTQYF
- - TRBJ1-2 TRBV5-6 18 TGTGCCAGCAGCTTGGTTTCCCAGTCACACACGGCTAACTATGGCTACACCTTC CASSLVSQSHTANYGYTF
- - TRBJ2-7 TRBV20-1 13 TGCAGTGCTAGAGCAACATCTCCAGACGAGCAGTACTTC CSARATSPDEQYF
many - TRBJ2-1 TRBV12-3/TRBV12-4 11 TGTGCCAGCAGCCCTAGCAATGAGCAGTTCTTC CASSPSNEQFF
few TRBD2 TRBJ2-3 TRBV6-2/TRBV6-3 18 TGTGCCAGCAGTCCCGGGACTAGCGGGAGTAAAAGGACAGATACGCAGTATTTT CASSPGTSGSKRTDTQYF
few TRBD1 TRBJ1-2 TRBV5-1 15 TGCGCCAGCAGAGGGACAGGGGGCCTCCGGGATGGCTACACCTTC CASRGTGGLRDGYTF
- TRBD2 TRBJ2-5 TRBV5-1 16 TGCGCCAGCAGCTTGGGGGGACTAGCGGAACGTGGGACCCAGTACTTC CASSLGGLAERGTQYF
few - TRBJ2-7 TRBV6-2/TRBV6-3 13 TGTGCCAGCAATTTTCCGCTATCCTACGAGCAGTACTTC CASNFPLSYEQYF
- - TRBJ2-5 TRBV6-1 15 TGTGCCAGCAGGGCGGCGGGGGCCGGAGTAGAGACCCAGTACTTC CASRAAGAGVETQYF
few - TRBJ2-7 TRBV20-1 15 TGCAGTGCTAGTACGCCGGGGCCCGAACCCGACGAGCAGTACTTC CSASTPGPEPDEQYF
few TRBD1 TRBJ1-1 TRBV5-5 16 TGTGCCAGCAGCTCCAGACAGGGCAAGGGGGGCACTGAAGCTTTCTTT CASSSRQGKGGTEAFF
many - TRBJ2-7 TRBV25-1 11 TGTGCCAGCGGGGCGGCCGTCGAGCAGTACTTC CASGAAVEQYF
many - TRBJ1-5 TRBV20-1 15 TGCAGTGCTGGAGGGGGGCAGAATAGCAATCAGCCCCAGCATTTT CSAGGGQNSNQPQHF
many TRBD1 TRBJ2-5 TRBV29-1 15 TGCAGCGTTGGTGGGGGCAGGGGGCGACAAGAGACCCAGTACTTC CSVGGGRGRQETQYF
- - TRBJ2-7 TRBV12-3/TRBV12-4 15 TGTGCCAGCAGCTCTAGCGCAACCGGCGGGTACGAGCAGTACTTC CASSSSATGGYEQYF
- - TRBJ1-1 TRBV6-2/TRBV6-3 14 TGTGCCAGCATTCGAAGGGGAGTTATCACTGAAGCTTTCTTT CASIRRGVITEAFF
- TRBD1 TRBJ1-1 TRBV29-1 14 TGCAGCGTCCAGCCGGGACAGGGATATACTGAAGCTTTCTTT CSVQPGQGYTEAFF
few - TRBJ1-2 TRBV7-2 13 TGTGCCAGCAGCTTAGCGGTGCAGGGAGGCTACACCTTC CASSLAVQGGYTF
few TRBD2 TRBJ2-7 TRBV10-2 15 TGCGCCAGTTATTCTCCGGGAGGGAGCTCCTACGAGCAGTACTTC CASYSPGGSSYEQYF
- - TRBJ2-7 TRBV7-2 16 TGTGCCAGCAGCTTAACGCGCCTAGCGACGACCCACGAGCAGTACTTC CASSLTRLATTHEQYF
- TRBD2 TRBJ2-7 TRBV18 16 TGTGCCAGCTCACCCCAGACTAGCGGGAGGGGTCGAGAGCAGTACTTC CASSPQTSGRGREQYF
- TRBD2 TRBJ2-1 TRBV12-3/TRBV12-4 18 TGTGCCAGCAGTTTAAGGGCCCTAGCGGGAGGACCCAATACTGAGCAGTTCTTC CASSLRALAGGPNTEQFF
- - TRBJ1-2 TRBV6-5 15 TGTGCCAGCAGTTACTCCCTCCCCGGGAACTATGGCTACACCTTC CASSYSLPGNYGYTF
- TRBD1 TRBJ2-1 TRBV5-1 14 TGCGCCAGCGTTCGGGACAGGGGGTTCAATGAGCAGTTCTTC CASVRDRGFNEQFF
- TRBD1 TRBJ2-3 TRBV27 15 TGTGCCAGCAGCAGGACAGGGACGTTATTAGATACGCAGTATTTT CASSRTGTLLDTQYF
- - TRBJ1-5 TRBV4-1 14 TGCGCCAGCAGCCAAGAACCGACGGACTATTTCCAGCATTTT CASSQEPTDYFQHF
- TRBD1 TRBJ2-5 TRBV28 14 TGTGCCAGCAGATTCAGGGGGCTTCGCGAGACCCAGTACTTC CASRFRGLRETQYF
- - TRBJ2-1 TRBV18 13 TGTGCCAGCTCACCAAGACTAGAGGGTGAGCAGTTCTTC CASSPRLEGEQFF
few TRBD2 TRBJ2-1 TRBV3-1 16 TGTGCCAGCAGCCCGAAAAAAGCGGGAGGGCCGAATGAGCAGTTCTTC CASSPKKAGGPNEQFF
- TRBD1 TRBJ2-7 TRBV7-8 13 TGTGCCAGCAGCCGGGACAGGGATGGCGAGCAGTACTTC CASSRDRDGEQYF
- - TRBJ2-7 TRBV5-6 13 TGTGCCAGCAGCCAGGAGCAGGGAGTGACGCAGTACTTC CASSQEQGVTQYF
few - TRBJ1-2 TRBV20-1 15 TGCAGTGCTAGAGATAGGGGCAGGACCAACTATGGCTGCACCTTC CSARDRGRTNYGCTF
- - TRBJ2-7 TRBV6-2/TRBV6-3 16 TGTGCCAGCAGTCCTACCCGTGGGCAGGGGGGCCACGAGCAGTACTTC CASSPTRGQGGHEQYF
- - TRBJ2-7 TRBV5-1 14 TGCGCCAGCAGCGCGGGACTTGTAACCTACGAGCAGTACTTC CASSAGLVTYEQYF
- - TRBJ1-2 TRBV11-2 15 TGTGCCAGCAGCTTAGATAGTTCCCCTAACTATGGCTACACCTTC CASSLDSSPNYGYTF
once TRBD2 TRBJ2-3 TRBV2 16 TGTGCCAGCAGTGATCCGGGCGGGGGGCCATCAGATACGCAGTATTTT CASSDPGGGPSDTQYF